These 20 T cell receptor beta chains came from one sample sequenced in a study of OX40 agonist ivuxolimab in advanced cancers. Using immunoSEQ multiplex PCR, the repertoire was profiled, and TCRdb retains in-frame clones only, with some absent. The sample lists roughly 89,000 clones, 85% to 90% occurring once. Sample: CD4+ or CD8+ T cells sorted from blood, taken in a trial of the OX40 agonist ivuxolimab. These receptor sequences come from an adult with an advanced solid tumor such as melanoma, head and neck, liver or kidney cancer.

This clone was picked up one time. The CDR3 sequence: CASSLSASYEQYF. The CDR3 nucleotides read TGTGCCAGCAGCCTGTCGGCGTCTTACGAGCAGTACTTC. V and J are TRBV11-2 and TRBJ2-7; D unclear. Trimming shortened V by 5 bases and J by 4 bases, and 12 bases separated the two germline ends. The germline CDR1 and CDR2 sequences are SGHAT and FQNNGV. The CDR3 extends over 13 amino acids.

The chain has TRBV7-8 and TRBJ2-1; D is perhaps TRBD2 (6 bases). Looked up from germline, CDR1 is SGHVS and CDR2 is FQNEAQ. The CDR3 contains 21 residues. V was trimmed by 4 bases and J by 3 bases, leaving 31 bases between them. This chain's CDR3 is CASSWGDIAAQRFINYNEQFF. The CDR3 bases are TGTGCCAGCAGCTGGGGGGATATAGCGGCTCAGAGATTTATAAACTACAATGAGCAGTTCTTC. Together with reference TRBV7-8 and TRBJ2-1, the CDR3 gives the full variable domain: GAGVSQSPRYKVAKRGQDVALRCDPISGHVSLFWYQQALGQGPEFLTYFQNEAQLDKSGLPSDRFFAERPEGSVSTLKIQRTQQEDSAVYLCASSWGDIAAQRFINYNEQFFGPGTRLTVL.

The rearrangement links TRBV27 to TRBJ1-1; D ambiguous. The CDR3 runs 14 residues. The germline V and J ends were trimmed by 3 bases and 0 bases, with 8 bases remaining between them. The germline V gene has CDR1 MNHEY and CDR2 SMNVEV (reference sequence). The CDR3 loop reads CASSFIGMNTEAFF. The CDR3 coding sequence is TGTGCCAGCAGTTTCATAGGGATGAACACTGAAGCTTTCTTT.

This clone was found a few times. This chain uses TRBV6-4 with TRBJ2-6; a possible D gene is TRBD2 (6 bases). The germline CDR1 and CDR2 sequences are MRHNA and SNTAGT. The V and J ends lost 3 bases and 0 bases respectively, with 6 bases between them. The CDR3 is made up of 15 amino acids. In DNA form, the CDR3 reads TGTGCCAGCAGTGAAGCGGGCTCTGGGGCCAACGTCCTGACTTTC. It specifies CASSEAGSGANVLTF.

This chain uses TRBV7-9 with TRBJ2-2, with D tentatively TRBD1 or TRBD2 (5 bases each). In germline, CDR1 is SEHNR, CDR2 FQNEAQ (reference sequence). This CDR3 region has 12 residues. Trimming left V 8 bases short and J 4 bases short, with 8 bases between. The CDR3 DNA reads TGTGCCAGCGTGAGGGGCACCGGGGAGCTGTTTTTT. It specifies CASVRGTGELFF.

The chain carries TRBV9 and TRBJ2-2; 11 bases line up with TRBD2. Germline V CDR1 and CDR2: SGDLS, YYNGEE. CDR3 length: 19 residues. Germline trimming cut 0 bases from V and 0 bases from J; bases unmatched to any gene: 7. CDR3 protein: CASSVGLAGLLANTGELFF. The CDR3 DNA sequence: TGTGCCAGCAGCGTAGGACTAGCGGGGTTACTCGCGAACACCGGGGAGCTGTTTTTT. The whole variable domain, filled in from reference TRBV9 and TRBJ2-2, reads DSGVTQTPKHLITATGQRVTLRCSPRSGDLSVYWYQQSLDQGLQFLIQYYNGEERAKGNILERFSAQQFPDLHSELNLSSLELGDSALYFCASSVGLAGLLANTGELFFGEGSRLTVL.

This chain uses TRBV28 with TRBJ2-2; TRBD2 aligns across 11 bases. V shed 5 bases, J shed 5 bases, and the junction held 10 bases outside the gene matches. This CDR3 contains 17 residues. Germline V lookup: CDR1 MDHEN, CDR2 SYDVKM. The CDR3 nucleotides are TGTGCCAGCAGTCCCGGGACTAGCGGACTGAGAACCGGGGAGCTGTTTTTT. It yields the protein CASSPGTSGLRTGELFF.

A few counts support this clone. The rearrangement links TRBV13 to TRBJ2-7; no reliable D call. V was pared by 8 bases and J by 0 bases, with 11 bases between. The germline CDR1 and CDR2 sequences are PRHDT and FYEKMQ (reference sequence). This CDR3 has 13 residues. In DNA form, the CDR3 reads TGTGCCAGCGAGCCAAGGAGCTCCTACGAGCAGTACTTC. Residues: CASEPRSSYEQYF.

This clone was observed a single time. This chain joins TRBV14 and TRBJ2-2; 8 bases agree with TRBD2. Germline lookup yields CDR1 SGHDN and CDR2 FVKESK. The CDR3 spans 16 residues. V shed 4 bases, J shed 7 bases, and the junction held 11 bases outside the gene matches. CDR3 protein: CASSPEAGVGIGELFF. CDR3 DNA: TGTGCCAGCAGCCCTGAAGCGGGAGTGGGTATCGGGGAGCTGTTTTTT.

V gene TRBV5-1 combines with J gene TRBJ1-2; D remains ambiguous. The length of the CDR3 is 12 residues. Per the germline V gene, CDR1 is SGHRS and CDR2 is YFSETQ. The V gene lost 1 base and the J gene lost 8 bases, with 9 bases spanning the gap. CDR3 DNA: TGCGCCAGCAGCTTGTCTGGGTTCGGCTACACCTTC. As protein: CASSLSGFGYTF.

The chain carries TRBV10-3 and TRBJ2-3; 7 bases align to TRBD2. Per the germline V gene, CDR1 is ENHRY and CDR2 is SYGVKD. With V trimmed by 6 bases and J by 4 bases, 7 bases remained unmatched. This CDR3 has 14 residues. In DNA form, the CDR3 reads TGTGCCATCAGCCGGCGGGAGTCCGCAGATACGCAGTATTTT. The encoded protein is CAISRRESADTQYF.

V gene TRBV11-2 combines with J gene TRBJ2-1; D is unclear. V dropped 4 bases and J dropped 9 bases, with 13 bases sitting between them. The CDR3 spans 13 residues. Germline V gene data show CDR1 as SGHAT and CDR2 as FQNNGV. In DNA form, the CDR3 reads TGTGCCAGCAGCTACGGGCTAGGTAGTGAGCAGTTCTTC. Its translation: CASSYGLGSEQFF.

This chain uses TRBV11-1 with TRBJ2-7; D unresolved. The CDR3 extends over 12 amino acids. Germline V CDR1 and CDR2: SGHAT, FQDESV (reference sequence). The V end lost 5 bases, the J end lost 3 bases, and 8 bases lay between the germline ends. The CDR3 DNA reads as TGTGCCAGCAGCAATATAGACTACGAGCAGTACTTC. Encoded protein: CASSNIDYEQYF.

The chain recombines TRBV5-1 with TRBJ2-2; D uncertain. Trimming removed 6 bases from V and 6 bases from J, with 18 bases in between. Looked up from germline, CDR1 is SGHRS and CDR2 is YFSETQ. The CDR3 sequence is 15 residues long. This CDR3 is CASTNYDKPSGELFF. DNA of the CDR3: TGCGCCAGCACCAATTATGACAAGCCTTCCGGGGAGCTGTTTTTT.

The chain uses TRBV19 and TRBJ2-3, with D possibly matching TRBD1 (6 bases). Germline assignment: CDR1 LNHDA and CDR2 SQIVND (reference sequence). The CDR3 covers 13 residues. Trimming removed 3 bases from V and 4 bases from J, with 8 bases in between. In nucleotides, the CDR3 is TGTGCCAGTAGTATCCAGGGGCCAGATACGCAGTATTTT. Residues: CASSIQGPDTQYF. The full variable domain, completed using reference TRBV19 and TRBJ2-3, is DGGITQSPKYLFRKEGQNVTLSCEQNLNHDAMYWYRQDPGQGLRLIYYSQIVNDFQKGDIAEGYSVSREKKESFPLTVTSAQKNPTAFYLCASSIQGPDTQYFGPGTRLTVL.

Here the CDR3 reads CASSAPNRGRVYGYTF. DNA of the CDR3: TGCGCCAGCAGCGCACCGAACAGGGGGCGCGTCTATGGCTACACCTTC. The V call is TRBV5-1, the J call TRBJ1-2; 9 bases line up with TRBD1. This CDR3 comprises 16 residues. Trimming cost V 4 bases and J 4 bases; bases outside gene matches: 11. Germline CDR1 is SGHRS and CDR2 is YFSETQ.

CDR3 coding DNA: TGTGCCAGCAGCTCCGGGACAGCCGACTCCTACGAGCAGTACTTC. This codes for CASSSGTADSYEQYF. J is TRBJ2-7 and V is TRBV13; TRBD1 matches 7 bases. With 4 bases clipped from V and 0 bases from J, the junction kept 6 bases outside the gene matches. The CDR3 is 15 residues long. Germline values: CDR1 PRHDT, CDR2 FYEKMQ (reference sequence).

This chain connects TRBV9 to TRBJ2-3, with 9 bases matching TRBD2. The trim removed 3 bases at V and 2 bases at J, leaving 19 bases unmatched. The CDR3 contains 20 residues. The germline gives CDR1 SGDLS, CDR2 YYNGEE. The CDR3 DNA sequence: TGTGCCAGCAGCGAGGGTTTTATTGCGACGGCGGGAGGGATCACAGATACGCAGTATTTT. Residues: CASSEGFIATAGGITDTQYF.

The V gene is TRBV18, the J gene TRBJ2-2; a weak D match, TRBD2 (6 bases). The germline V and J ends were trimmed by 3 bases and 2 bases, with 10 bases remaining between them. CDR3 length: 15 amino acids. CDR1 and CDR2 (germline): KGHSH, LQKENI. As DNA, the CDR3 is TGTGCCAGCTCACCGCGACTAGACAACACCGGGGAGCTGTTTTTT. It specifies CASSPRLDNTGELFF.

The rearrangement links TRBV27 to TRBJ1-2; tentatively, D is TRBD1 (6 bases). Deletions cut 5 bases from V and 3 bases from J, with 19 bases between. The CDR3 covers 16 residues. CDR1 MNHEY and CDR2 SMNVEV come from the germline V gene (reference sequence). Here the CDR3 reads CASSPRGGGPYYGYTF. Written as DNA, the CDR3 is TGTGCCAGCAGTCCAAGGGGAGGGGGGCCTTACTATGGCTACACCTTC.